This is a list of T cell receptor beta chains from one sample in a study of technical replicates of blood from several donors. Here immunoSEQ multiplex PCR was the method, and the copy in TCRdb shows in-frame clones only, minus some. The sample consists of approximately 73,000 clones, 90% to 95% of them appearing once. The sample was T cells isolated from PBMCs. These receptors came from a human donor in good health. CDR3s include the opening cysteine and the closing phenylalanine or tryptophan. The D gene is left open where the match is weak. A row's size may be missing; if present it is once, few, many or a size class.

clone_size: .; j_call: TRBJ1-2; d_call: TRBD1; v_call: TRBV10-2; cdr3_nt: TGCGCCAGCAGTGAGTCAAAGGGGGCGAAGGGCTACACCTTC; cdr3_aa: CASSESKGAKGYTF
clone_size: few; j_call: TRBJ1-2; d_call: .; v_call: TRBV4-1; cdr3_nt: TGCGCCAGCAGCCAAGACATCCCCCGGGACACGCTATTCTATGGCTACACCTTC; cdr3_aa: CASSQDIPRDTLFYGYTF
clone_size: .; j_call: TRBJ2-5; d_call: TRBD1; v_call: TRBV18; cdr3_nt: TGTGCCAGCTCACCTGGACAGGCCCAAGAGACCCAGTACTTC; cdr3_aa: CASSPGQAQETQYF
clone_size: .; j_call: TRBJ1-1; d_call: .; v_call: TRBV28; cdr3_nt: TGTGCCAGCAGTTCCCCTGTGAAGCTCACTGAAGCTTTCTTT; cdr3_aa: CASSSPVKLTEAFF
clone_size: .; j_call: TRBJ2-1; d_call: .; v_call: TRBV29-1; cdr3_nt: TGCAGGATTATGGACAGTTCATATGAGCAGTTCTTC; cdr3_aa: CRIMDSSYEQFF
clone_size: .; j_call: TRBJ1-1; d_call: TRBD1; v_call: TRBV5-8; cdr3_nt: TGTGCCAGCAGCTTGCCAACAGGGGGCCTCACTGAAGCTTTCTTT; cdr3_aa: CASSLPTGGLTEAFF
clone_size: .; j_call: TRBJ1-5; d_call: .; v_call: TRBV28; cdr3_nt: TGTGCCAGCAGTTTAGGGCCAAATCAGCCCCAGCATTTT; cdr3_aa: CASSLGPNQPQHF
clone_size: once; j_call: TRBJ1-5; d_call: TRBD1; v_call: TRBV27; cdr3_nt: TGTGCCACAACAGGGGTCTCCGGTAGCAATCAGCCCCAGCATTTT; cdr3_aa: CATTGVSGSNQPQHF
clone_size: .; j_call: TRBJ2-4; d_call: .; v_call: TRBV4-1; cdr3_nt: TGCGCCAGCAGCCCCTCCCCCCAAACAGGCAAAAACATTCAGTACTTC; cdr3_aa: CASSPSPQTGKNIQYF
clone_size: .; j_call: TRBJ2-7; d_call: TRBD2; v_call: TRBV4-1; cdr3_nt: TGCGCCAGCAGCCAACCGAGCGCAGCGGGAGGGCCGATAGTCTACGAGCAGTACTTC; cdr3_aa: CASSQPSAAGGPIVYEQYF
clone_size: .; j_call: TRBJ1-4; d_call: .; v_call: TRBV7-3; cdr3_nt: TGTGCCAGCAGCTTAAATCGACAGATCGACGAAAAACTGTTTTTT; cdr3_aa: CASSLNRQIDEKLFF
clone_size: .; j_call: TRBJ1-2; d_call: .; v_call: TRBV18; cdr3_nt: TGTGCCAGCTCACCAGACCCCGAGGCATATGGCTACACCTTC; cdr3_aa: CASSPDPEAYGYTF
clone_size: .; j_call: TRBJ1-1; d_call: .; v_call: TRBV27; cdr3_nt: TGTGCCAGCAGTCCCCTCCCGGGGTGGGGCACTGAAGCTTTCTTT; cdr3_aa: CASSPLPGWGTEAFF
clone_size: .; j_call: TRBJ2-2; d_call: .; v_call: TRBV2; cdr3_nt: TGTGCCAGCAGACGACAGGTTGGCACCGGGGAGCTGTTTTTT; cdr3_aa: CASRRQVGTGELFF
clone_size: .; j_call: TRBJ2-2; d_call: TRBD1; v_call: TRBV5-4; cdr3_nt: TGTGCCAGCAGCTTGGAGGGGGCAGTGTGGACCGGGGAGCTGTTTTTT; cdr3_aa: CASSLEGAVWTGELFF
clone_size: .; j_call: TRBJ2-1; d_call: .; v_call: TRBV7-6; cdr3_nt: TGTGCCAGCAGCTTAAGGGGGGGTGAATACAATGAGCAGTTCTTC; cdr3_aa: CASSLRGGEYNEQFF
clone_size: once; j_call: TRBJ2-7; d_call: .; v_call: TRBV7-8; cdr3_nt: TGTGCCAGCAGCCCGTTAGGGGTCGAGCAGTACTTC; cdr3_aa: CASSPLGVEQYF
clone_size: .; j_call: TRBJ2-1; d_call: TRBD2; v_call: TRBV9; cdr3_nt: TGTGCCAGCAGCGTTAGCGGGAACTCCTACAATGAGCAGTTCTTC; cdr3_aa: CASSVSGNSYNEQFF
clone_size: .; j_call: TRBJ1-1; d_call: TRBD1; v_call: TRBV27; cdr3_nt: TGTGCCAGTATAGCAAGGACAGGGTACACTGAAGCTTTCTTT; cdr3_aa: CASIARTGYTEAFF
clone_size: .; j_call: TRBJ2-7; d_call: TRBD1; v_call: TRBV19; cdr3_nt: TGTGCCAGTAGTACCAATCTCGGACAGGCCAGCGAGCAGTACTTC; cdr3_aa: CASSTNLGQASEQYF
clone_size: .; j_call: TRBJ2-1; d_call: TRBD1; v_call: TRBV14; cdr3_nt: TGTGCCAGCACCCGGGACAGGGGCATCTCGGGTGAGCAGTTCTTC; cdr3_aa: CASTRDRGISGEQFF
clone_size: .; j_call: TRBJ2-7; d_call: .; v_call: TRBV30; cdr3_nt: TGTGCCTGGAAAGACAGCCCCGGGGACTACGAGCAGTACTTC; cdr3_aa: CAWKDSPGDYEQYF
clone_size: .; j_call: TRBJ2-1; d_call: .; v_call: TRBV7-2; cdr3_nt: TGTGCCAGCAGCCTCCGAGGAGATGGCTACAATGAGCAGTTCTTC; cdr3_aa: CASSLRGDGYNEQFF
clone_size: .; j_call: TRBJ2-7; d_call: TRBD2; v_call: TRBV7-8; cdr3_nt: TGTGCCAGCAGCTTAGTTGCGACTAGCGGGAGGGCCTACGAGCAGTACTTC; cdr3_aa: CASSLVATSGRAYEQYF
clone_size: .; j_call: TRBJ2-1; d_call: TRBD2; v_call: TRBV4-3; cdr3_nt: TGCGCCAGCAGCCCAGATGTAGCGGGAGGTTCCTCCTACAATGAGCAGTTCTTC; cdr3_aa: CASSPDVAGGSSYNEQFF
clone_size: .; j_call: TRBJ2-3; d_call: TRBD1; v_call: TRBV19; cdr3_nt: TGTGCCAGTAGTATTCCGGGACAGGGGGCTGGAGATACGCAGTATTTT; cdr3_aa: CASSIPGQGAGDTQYF
clone_size: .; j_call: TRBJ1-1; d_call: .; v_call: TRBV29-1; cdr3_nt: TGCTCGCAACAGGAGGGGATGAACACTGAAGCTTTCTTT; cdr3_aa: CSQQEGMNTEAFF
clone_size: .; j_call: TRBJ1-1; d_call: .; v_call: TRBV10-1; cdr3_nt: TGCGCCAGTAAACGAACTTCGAACACTGAAGCTTTCTTT; cdr3_aa: CASKRTSNTEAFF
clone_size: .; j_call: TRBJ2-1; d_call: .; v_call: TRBV10-1; cdr3_nt: TGCGCCAGCAGTGAATTTCCGGGAACTTCCTACAATGAGCAGTTCTTC; cdr3_aa: CASSEFPGTSYNEQFF
clone_size: .; j_call: TRBJ2-6; d_call: TRBD1; v_call: TRBV6-5; cdr3_nt: TGTGCCAGCAGACAAGGACAGGCCGGGGCCAACGTCCTGACTTTC; cdr3_aa: CASRQGQAGANVLTF
clone_size: .; j_call: TRBJ1-1; d_call: TRBD1; v_call: TRBV7-6; cdr3_nt: TGTGCCAGCAGCTACGGGACAGGGGGAATCACTGAAGCTTTCTTT; cdr3_aa: CASSYGTGGITEAFF
clone_size: once; j_call: TRBJ2-1; d_call: TRBD2; v_call: TRBV7-9; cdr3_nt: TGTGCCAGCAGCTCGGGACTAGCGGGATTATACAATGAGCAGTTCTTC; cdr3_aa: CASSSGLAGLYNEQFF
clone_size: .; j_call: TRBJ1-1; d_call: .; v_call: TRBV27; cdr3_nt: TGTGCCAGCAGTTTAGGGCGGGGGAACACTGAAGCTTTCTTT; cdr3_aa: CASSLGRGNTEAFF
clone_size: once; j_call: TRBJ2-7; d_call: .; v_call: TRBV4-1; cdr3_nt: TGCGCCAGCAGCGGCAAAATCGGACTTCTTACCGAGCAGTACTTC; cdr3_aa: CASSGKIGLLTEQYF
clone_size: .; j_call: TRBJ2-7; d_call: TRBD1; v_call: TRBV7-8; cdr3_nt: TGTGCCAGCAGCTTGGAGGACAGGGAGTTCCCCTACGAGCAGTACTTC; cdr3_aa: CASSLEDREFPYEQYF
clone_size: .; j_call: TRBJ2-3; d_call: .; v_call: TRBV27; cdr3_nt: TGTGCCAGCAGTCCGGGGACAGGGGGCAATCTAGCGGGAGGGATGGTGGATACGCAGTATTTT; cdr3_aa: CASSPGTGGNLAGGMVDTQYF
clone_size: .; j_call: TRBJ2-7; d_call: .; v_call: TRBV25-1; cdr3_nt: TGTGCCAGCAGTGAAAGGGGCTACGAGCAGTACTTC; cdr3_aa: CASSERGYEQYF
clone_size: .; j_call: TRBJ1-1; d_call: .; v_call: TRBV7-9; cdr3_nt: TGTGCCAGCAGCTCGACAGAATTGAACACTGAAGCTTTCTTT; cdr3_aa: CASSSTELNTEAFF
clone_size: .; j_call: TRBJ2-5; d_call: .; v_call: TRBV7-8; cdr3_nt: TGTGCCAGCAGCTTAGCGCGGAGAGGAGAGACCCAGTACTTC; cdr3_aa: CASSLARRGETQYF
clone_size: .; j_call: TRBJ2-1; d_call: TRBD2; v_call: TRBV2; cdr3_nt: TGTGCCAGCAGTTCCTTAGGGGCTAGCGGGAGTCGAGAGCAGTTCTTC; cdr3_aa: CASSSLGASGSREQFF
clone_size: .; j_call: TRBJ2-1; d_call: .; v_call: TRBV11-3; cdr3_nt: TGTGCCAGCAGCCCGGACAGATATTCCAATGAGCAGTTCTTC; cdr3_aa: CASSPDRYSNEQFF
clone_size: .; j_call: TRBJ2-7; d_call: TRBD2; v_call: TRBV7-8; cdr3_nt: TGTGCCAGCAGCCTGGGACTATCCGGGTACGAGCAGTACTTC; cdr3_aa: CASSLGLSGYEQYF
clone_size: .; j_call: TRBJ1-2; d_call: TRBD1; v_call: TRBV7-3; cdr3_nt: TGTGCCAGCAGCCAACAACCCCCGGGACAGGGGTTTGGCTATGGCTACACCTTC; cdr3_aa: CASSQQPPGQGFGYGYTF
clone_size: .; j_call: TRBJ1-1; d_call: .; v_call: TRBV7-3; cdr3_nt: TGTGCCAGCAAAGGCAGGTTGACTGAAGCTTTCTTT; cdr3_aa: CASKGRLTEAFF
clone_size: .; j_call: TRBJ2-7; d_call: .; v_call: TRBV30; cdr3_nt: TGTGCCTGGGTCGAACAGGGATCCTACGAGCAGTACTTC; cdr3_aa: CAWVEQGSYEQYF
clone_size: .; j_call: TRBJ1-1; d_call: TRBD1; v_call: TRBV5-8; cdr3_nt: TGTGCCAGCAGCTTAGAAGGCAGGGGGCGGAGTGAAGCTTTCTTT; cdr3_aa: CASSLEGRGRSEAFF